This T cell receptor (beta chain) was profiled in a study of monozygotic twins with inflammatory bowel disease. CDR3 length: 15 amino acids. Germline V gene lookup returns CDR1 SQVTM and CDR2 ANQGSEA. No DNA is given; TCRdb re-called the 5' RACE reads and lists each CDR3 protein once. This sample's clone table lists around 230,000 distinct CDR3 sequences. The rearrangement uses TRBV29-1 and TRBJ1-2. The sequenced sample was blood. The TCR comes from a human donor with ulcerative colitis or Crohn's disease, or a healthy co-twin of an affected twin (not recorded which). CDR3 sequence: CSVEKGILANYGYTF.